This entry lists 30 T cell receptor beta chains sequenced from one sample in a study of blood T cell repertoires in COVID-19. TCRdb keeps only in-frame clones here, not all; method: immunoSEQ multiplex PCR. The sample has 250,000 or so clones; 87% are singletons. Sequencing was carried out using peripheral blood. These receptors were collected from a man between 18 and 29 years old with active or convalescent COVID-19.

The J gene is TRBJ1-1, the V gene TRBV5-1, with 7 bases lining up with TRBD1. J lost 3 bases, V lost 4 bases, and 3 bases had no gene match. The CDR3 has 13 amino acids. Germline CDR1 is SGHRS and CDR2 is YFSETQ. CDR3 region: CASSKQGYTEAFF. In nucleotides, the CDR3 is TGCGCCAGCAGCAAACAGGGGTACACTGAAGCTTTCTTT.

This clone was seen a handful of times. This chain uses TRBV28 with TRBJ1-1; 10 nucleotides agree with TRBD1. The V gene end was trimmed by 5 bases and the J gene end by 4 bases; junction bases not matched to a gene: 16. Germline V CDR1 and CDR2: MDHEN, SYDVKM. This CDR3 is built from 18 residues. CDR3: CASSGRIPRQGASTEAFF. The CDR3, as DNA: TGTGCCAGCAGTGGGCGGATTCCCCGACAGGGGGCGAGCACTGAAGCTTTCTTT. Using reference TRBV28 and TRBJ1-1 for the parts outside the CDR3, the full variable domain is DVKVTQSSRYLVKRTGEKVFLECVQDMDHENMFWYRQDPGLGLRLIYFSYDVKMKEKGDIPEGYSVSREKKERFSLILESASTNQTSMYLCASSGRIPRQGASTEAFFGQGTRLTVV.

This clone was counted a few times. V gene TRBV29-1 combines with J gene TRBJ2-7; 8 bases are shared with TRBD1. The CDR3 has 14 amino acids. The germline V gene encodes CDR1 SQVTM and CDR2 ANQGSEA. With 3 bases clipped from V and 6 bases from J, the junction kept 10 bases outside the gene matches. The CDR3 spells CSVEFGRGLSEQYF. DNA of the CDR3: TGCAGCGTTGAGTTTGGCAGGGGGCTGAGCGAGCAGTACTTC.

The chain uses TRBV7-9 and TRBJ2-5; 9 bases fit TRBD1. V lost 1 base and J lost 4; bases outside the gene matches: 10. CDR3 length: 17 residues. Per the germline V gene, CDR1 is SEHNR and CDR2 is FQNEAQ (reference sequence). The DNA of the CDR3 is TGTGCCAGCAGCTTAGTGGGTCGGAGGACAGGGGCAGAGACCCAGTACTTC. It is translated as CASSLVGRRTGAETQYF.

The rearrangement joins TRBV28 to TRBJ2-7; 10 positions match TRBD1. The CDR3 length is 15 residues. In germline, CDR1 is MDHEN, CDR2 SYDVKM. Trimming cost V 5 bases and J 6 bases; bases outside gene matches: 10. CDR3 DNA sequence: TGTGCCAGCAGTCCCGCTTTGGGACAGGGGCCCGAGCAGTACTTC. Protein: CASSPALGQGPEQYF.

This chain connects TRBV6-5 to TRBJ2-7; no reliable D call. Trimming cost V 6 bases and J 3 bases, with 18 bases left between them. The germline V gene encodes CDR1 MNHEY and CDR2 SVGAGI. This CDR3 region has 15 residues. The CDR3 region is CASSNLGQAIYEQYF. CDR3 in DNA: TGTGCCAGCAGCAACCTTGGGCAGGCCATCTACGAGCAGTACTTC.

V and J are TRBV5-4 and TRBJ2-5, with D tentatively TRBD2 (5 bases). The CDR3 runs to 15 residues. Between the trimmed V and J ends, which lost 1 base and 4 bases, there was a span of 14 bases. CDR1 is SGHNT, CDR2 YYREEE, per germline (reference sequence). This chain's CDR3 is CASSLIVAGLETQYF. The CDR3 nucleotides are TGTGCCAGCAGCTTGATCGTCGCGGGTTTAGAGACCCAGTACTTC. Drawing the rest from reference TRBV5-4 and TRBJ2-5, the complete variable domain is ETGVTQSPTHLIKTRGQQVTLRCSSQSGHNTVSWYQQALGQGPQFIFQYYREEENGRGNFPPRFSGLQFPNYSSELNVNALELDDSALYLCASSLIVAGLETQYFGPGTRLLVL.

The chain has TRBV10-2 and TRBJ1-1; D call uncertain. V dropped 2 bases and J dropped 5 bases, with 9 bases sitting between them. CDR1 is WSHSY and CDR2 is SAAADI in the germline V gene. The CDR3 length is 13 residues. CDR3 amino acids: CASSEDTVTEAFF. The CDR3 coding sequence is TGCGCCAGCAGTGAGGATACAGTTACTGAAGCTTTCTTT.

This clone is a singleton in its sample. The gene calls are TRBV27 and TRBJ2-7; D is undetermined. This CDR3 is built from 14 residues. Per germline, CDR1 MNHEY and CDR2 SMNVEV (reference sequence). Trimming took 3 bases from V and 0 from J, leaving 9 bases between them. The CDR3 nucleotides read TGTGCCAGCAGTTTGGCAATAAGCTCCTACGAGCAGTACTTC. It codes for CASSLAISSYEQYF.

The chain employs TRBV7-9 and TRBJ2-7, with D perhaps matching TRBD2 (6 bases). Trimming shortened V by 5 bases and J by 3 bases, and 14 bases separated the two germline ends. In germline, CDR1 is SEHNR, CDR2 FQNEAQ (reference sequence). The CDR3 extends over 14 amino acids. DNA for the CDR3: TGTGCCAGCAGCGGACCGACAGCGGGCTACGAGCAGTACTTC. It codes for CASSGPTAGYEQYF.

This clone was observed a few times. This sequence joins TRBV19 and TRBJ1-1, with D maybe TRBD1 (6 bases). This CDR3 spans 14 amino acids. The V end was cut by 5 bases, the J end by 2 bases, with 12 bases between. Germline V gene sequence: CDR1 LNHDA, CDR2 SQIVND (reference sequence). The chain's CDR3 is CASSWGRGNTEAFF. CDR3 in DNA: TGTGCCAGTAGTTGGGGGCGAGGAAACACTGAAGCTTTCTTT. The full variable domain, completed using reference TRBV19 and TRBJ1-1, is DGGITQSPKYLFRKEGQNVTLSCEQNLNHDAMYWYRQDPGQGLRLIYYSQIVNDFQKGDIAEGYSVSREKKESFPLTVTSAQKNPTAFYLCASSWGRGNTEAFFGQGTRLTVV.

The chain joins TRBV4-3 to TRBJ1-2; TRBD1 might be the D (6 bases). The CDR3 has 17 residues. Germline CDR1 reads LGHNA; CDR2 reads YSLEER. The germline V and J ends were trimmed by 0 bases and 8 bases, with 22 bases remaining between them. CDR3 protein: CASSQEGGYTGPGGYTF. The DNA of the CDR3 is TGCGCCAGCAGCCAAGAAGGCGGATATACAGGGCCGGGAGGCTACACCTTC.

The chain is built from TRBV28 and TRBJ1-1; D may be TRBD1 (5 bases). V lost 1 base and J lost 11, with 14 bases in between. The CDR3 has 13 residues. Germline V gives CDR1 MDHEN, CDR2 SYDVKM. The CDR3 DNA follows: TGTGCCAGCAGTTTATTAACGGGGGGGGAGGCTTTCTTT. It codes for CASSLLTGGEAFF.

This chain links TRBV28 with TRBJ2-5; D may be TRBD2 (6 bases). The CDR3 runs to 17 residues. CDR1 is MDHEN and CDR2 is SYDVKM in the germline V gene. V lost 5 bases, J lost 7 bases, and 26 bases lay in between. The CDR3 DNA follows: TGTGCCAGCAGTCTCACGTCTCCGGGACTGAAGGGGAGGACCCAGTACTTC. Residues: CASSLTSPGLKGRTQYF.

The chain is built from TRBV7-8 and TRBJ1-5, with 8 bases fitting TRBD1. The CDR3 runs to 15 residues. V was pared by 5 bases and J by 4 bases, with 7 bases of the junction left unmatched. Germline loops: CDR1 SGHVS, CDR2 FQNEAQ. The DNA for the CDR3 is TGTGCCAGCAGCAAGGACAGGGTCGGTAATCAGCCCCAGCATTTT. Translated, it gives CASSKDRVGNQPQHF.

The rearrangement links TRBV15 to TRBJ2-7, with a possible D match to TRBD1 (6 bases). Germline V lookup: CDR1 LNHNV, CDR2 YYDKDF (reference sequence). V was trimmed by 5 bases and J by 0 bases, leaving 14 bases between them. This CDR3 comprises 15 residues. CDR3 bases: TGTGCCACCAGCGGGGGCAGGCTCGCCTCCTACGAGCAGTACTTC. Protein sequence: CATSGGRLASYEQYF.

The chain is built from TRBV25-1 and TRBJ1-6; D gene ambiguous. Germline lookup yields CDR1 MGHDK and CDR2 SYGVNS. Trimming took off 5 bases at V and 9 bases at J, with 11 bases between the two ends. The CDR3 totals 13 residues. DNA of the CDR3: TGTGCCAGCAGTTTGCCGGGTAGTTCACCCCTCCACTTT. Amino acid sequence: CASSLPGSSPLHF.

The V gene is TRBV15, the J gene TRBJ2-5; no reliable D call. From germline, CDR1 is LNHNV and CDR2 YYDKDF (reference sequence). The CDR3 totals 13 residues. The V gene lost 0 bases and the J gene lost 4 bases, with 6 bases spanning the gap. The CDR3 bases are TGTGCCACCAGCAGAGATTCCGGAGAGACCCAGTACTTC. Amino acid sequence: CATSRDSGETQYF. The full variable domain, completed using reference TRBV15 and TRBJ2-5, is DAMVIQNPRYQVTQFGKPVTLSCSQTLNHNVMYWYQQKSSQAPKLLFHYYDKDFNNEADTPDNFQSRRPNTSFCFLDIRSPGLGDTAMYLCATSRDSGETQYFGPGTRLLVL.

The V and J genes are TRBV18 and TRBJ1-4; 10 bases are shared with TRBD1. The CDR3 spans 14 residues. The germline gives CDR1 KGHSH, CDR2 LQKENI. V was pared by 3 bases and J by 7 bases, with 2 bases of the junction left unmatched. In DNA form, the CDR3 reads TGTGCCAGCTCACCCAGGGACAGGGGTGAAAAACTGTTTTTT. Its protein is CASSPRDRGEKLFF. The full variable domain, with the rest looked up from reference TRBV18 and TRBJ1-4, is NAGVMQNPRHLVRRRGQEARLRCSPMKGHSHVYWYRQLPEEGLKFMVYLQKENIIDESGMPKERFSAEFPKEGPSILRIQQVVRGDSAAYFCASSPRDRGEKLFFGSGTQLSVL.

The CDR3 nucleotides are TGTGCCAGCAGTACCCCGACTAGCCGCTCCTACAATGAGCAGTTCTTC. This codes for CASSTPTSRSYNEQFF. V is TRBV6-2 or TRBV6-3 and J is TRBJ2-1; 7 bases match TRBD2. The germline V gene encodes CDR1 MNHEY and CDR2 SVGEGT. This CDR3 is built from 16 residues. V shed 5 bases, J shed 0 bases, and the junction held 7 bases outside the gene matches.

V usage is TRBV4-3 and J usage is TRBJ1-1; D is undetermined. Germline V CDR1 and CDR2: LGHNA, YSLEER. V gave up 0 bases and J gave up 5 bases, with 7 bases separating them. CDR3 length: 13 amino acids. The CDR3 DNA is TGCGCCAGCAGCCAAGATATAGCGACTGAAGCTTTCTTT. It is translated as CASSQDIATEAFF.

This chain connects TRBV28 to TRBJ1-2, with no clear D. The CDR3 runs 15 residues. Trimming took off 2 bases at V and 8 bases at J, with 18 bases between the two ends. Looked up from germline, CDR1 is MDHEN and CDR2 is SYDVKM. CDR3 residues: CASSLGSPGTRGYTF. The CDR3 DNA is TGTGCCAGCAGTTTAGGGTCCCCGGGAACTAGGGGCTACACCTTC.

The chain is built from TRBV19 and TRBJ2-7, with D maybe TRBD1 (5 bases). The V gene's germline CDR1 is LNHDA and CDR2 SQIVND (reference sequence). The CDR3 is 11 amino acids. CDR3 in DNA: TGTGCTCAGGGATCTTCCTACGAGCAGTACTTC. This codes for CAQGSSYEQYF.

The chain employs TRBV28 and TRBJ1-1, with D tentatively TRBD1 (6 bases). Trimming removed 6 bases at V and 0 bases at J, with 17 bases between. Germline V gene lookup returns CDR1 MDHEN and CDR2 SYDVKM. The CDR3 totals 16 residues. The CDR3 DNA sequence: TGTGCCAGCAGCCAAGGGACAATCGCCGTGAACACTGAAGCTTTCTTT. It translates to CASSQGTIAVNTEAFF. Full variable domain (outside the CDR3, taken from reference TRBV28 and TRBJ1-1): DVKVTQSSRYLVKRTGEKVFLECVQDMDHENMFWYRQDPGLGLRLIYFSYDVKMKEKGDIPEGYSVSREKKERFSLILESASTNQTSMYLCASSQGTIAVNTEAFFGQGTRLTVV.

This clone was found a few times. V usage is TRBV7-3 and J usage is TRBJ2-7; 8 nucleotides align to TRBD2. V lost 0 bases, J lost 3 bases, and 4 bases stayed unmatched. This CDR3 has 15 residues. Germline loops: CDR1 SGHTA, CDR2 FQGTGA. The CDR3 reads CASSLTAGEVYEQYF. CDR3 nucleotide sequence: TGTGCCAGCAGCTTAACAGCGGGAGAGGTCTACGAGCAGTACTTC.

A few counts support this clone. CDR3 in amino acids: CASSPSQGGYTF. CDR3 coding DNA: TGTGCCAGCAGTCCGTCACAGGGGGGCTACACCTTC. This chain connects TRBV12-3 or TRBV12-4 to TRBJ1-2, with TRBD1 identical over 7 bases. V shed 5 bases and J 8 bases; nucleotides not matched to a gene: 5. The CDR3 spans 12 residues.

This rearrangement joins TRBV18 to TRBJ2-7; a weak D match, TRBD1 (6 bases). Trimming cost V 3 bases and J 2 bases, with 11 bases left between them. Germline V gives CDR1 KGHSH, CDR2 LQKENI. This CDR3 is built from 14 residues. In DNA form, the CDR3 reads TGTGCCAGCTCACCGCAGGGGACCGCCTACGAGCAGTACTTC. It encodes CASSPQGTAYEQYF.

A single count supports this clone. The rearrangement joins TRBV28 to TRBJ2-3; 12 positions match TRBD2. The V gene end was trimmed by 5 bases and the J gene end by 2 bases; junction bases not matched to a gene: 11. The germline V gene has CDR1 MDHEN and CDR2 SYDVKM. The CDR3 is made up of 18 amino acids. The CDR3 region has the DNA TGTGCCAGCAGTCATCGGACTAGCGGGATTTCCTACACAGATACGCAGTATTTT. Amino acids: CASSHRTSGISYTDTQYF.

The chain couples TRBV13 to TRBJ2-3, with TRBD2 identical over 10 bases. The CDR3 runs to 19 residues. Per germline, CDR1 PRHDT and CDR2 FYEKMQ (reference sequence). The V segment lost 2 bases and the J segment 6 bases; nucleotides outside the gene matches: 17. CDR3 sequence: CASSLNRLAGARGVDTQYF. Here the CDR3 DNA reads TGTGCCAGCAGCTTAAATAGGCTAGCGGGGGCGCGTGGGGTTGATACGCAGTATTTT.

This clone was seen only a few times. The CDR3 sequence is CASSLEPPNSGGAFF. The CDR3 DNA reads as TGTGCCAGCAGCTTAGAACCTCCTAATTCCGGCGGAGCTTTCTTT. The chain links TRBV11-3 to TRBJ1-1; the D is unclear. Germline V lookup: CDR1 SGHNT, CDR2 YENEEA. Trimming cost V 0 bases and J 10 bases, with 18 bases left between them. This CDR3 is 15 amino acids long.